This TCR beta chain is drawn from a study of OX40 agonist ivuxolimab in advanced cancers. Germline CDR1 and CDR2: LNHDA and SQIVND (reference sequence). There are 16 residues in the CDR3. V was clipped by 4 bases and J by 6 bases; unmatched bases: 14. Of note for this clone: As yet, its antigen is unknown.

Study-level findings and limits: Expanded clones were, on average, more numerous among CD8+ T cells than CD4+. Some nonresponders also had low normalized T-cell clonal expansion. With doses of 0.1 to 3.0 mg/kg, CD4+ and CD8+ blood T cells had undergone clonal expansion by week 6.

The repertoire was sequenced with immunoSEQ multiplex PCR; TCRdb's copy has only in-frame clones and lacks some. The sample shows roughly 71,000 clones, 88% of them seen only once. The chain combines TRBV19 with TRBJ2-5; 7 nucleotides agree with TRBD1. The clonotype comes from an adult with an advanced solid tumor such as melanoma, head and neck, liver or kidney cancer. Specimen: CD4+ or CD8+ T cells sorted from blood, collected in a trial of the OX40 agonist ivuxolimab. CDR3 residues: CASSRDPTGILQTQYF. The CDR3 DNA sequence: TGTGCCAGTAGTAGGGACCCGACAGGGATTTTGCAGACCCAGTACTTC.